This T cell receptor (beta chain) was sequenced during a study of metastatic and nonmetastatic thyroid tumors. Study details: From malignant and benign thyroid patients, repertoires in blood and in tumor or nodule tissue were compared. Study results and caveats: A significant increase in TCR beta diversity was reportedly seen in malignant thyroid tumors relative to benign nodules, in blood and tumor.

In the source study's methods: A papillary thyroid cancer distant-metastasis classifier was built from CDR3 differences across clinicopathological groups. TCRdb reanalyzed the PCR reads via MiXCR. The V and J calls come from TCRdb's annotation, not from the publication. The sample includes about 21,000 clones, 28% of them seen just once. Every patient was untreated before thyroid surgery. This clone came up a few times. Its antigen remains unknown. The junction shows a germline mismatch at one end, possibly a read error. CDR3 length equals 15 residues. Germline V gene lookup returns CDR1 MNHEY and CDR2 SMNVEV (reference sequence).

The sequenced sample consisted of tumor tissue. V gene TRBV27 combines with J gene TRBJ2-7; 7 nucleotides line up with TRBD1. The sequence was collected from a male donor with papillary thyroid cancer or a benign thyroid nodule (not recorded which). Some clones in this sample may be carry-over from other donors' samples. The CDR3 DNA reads TGTGCCAGCAGTTTATACCCCGGACAGGCGAACGATCAGTACTTC. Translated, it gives CASSLYPGQANDQYF.